This T cell receptor beta chain was observed in a study of blood T cells in healthy people across ages. Germline CDR1 reads MNHEY; CDR2 reads SMNVEV (reference sequence). V gave up 3 bases and J gave up 8 bases; unmatched junction bases: 4. The CDR3 is made up of 13 amino acids. Sample-barcoded 5' priming and a J-beta primer mix drove a second PCR of roughly 6 to 12 cycles. MiXCR was run by TCRdb on the 5' RACE reads, yielding one entry per CDR3 protein. The profile covers 750,000 to 850,000 distinct CDR3 sequences, with roughly 25% appearing a single time and more than 3% taken by the ten largest. These data were likewise used in another study, on T cells of mothers and their children.

The origin of this receptor is a boy under 18 in good health. Sequenced material: blood. The gene calls are TRBV27 and TRBJ2-4; 7 bases are a match to TRBD2. The DNA for the CDR3 is TGTGCCAGCAGTTTCGGGGGGTCGCACATTCAGTACTTC. Its protein is CASSFGGSHIQYF.